These T cell receptor beta chains were read from a single sample in a study of blood T cell repertoires in COVID-19. Using immunoSEQ multiplex PCR, the repertoire was profiled, and TCRdb retains in-frame clones only, with some absent. Of 18,000 or so clones in the sample, about four fifths were seen once. The sequencing sample was made of peripheral blood. Receptors were obtained from a man aged 40-49 years with active or convalescent COVID-19. The CDR3 runs from the conserved cysteine through the conserved F or W. D genes are given only for firm matches. Clone size is given for some rows only: seen once, a few or many times, or a class if the clone is expanded.

D gene: TRBD1; J gene: TRBJ1-6; V gene: TRBV5-6; clone size: NA; CDR3 protein: CASSFIGGIRGGSPLHF; CDR3 DNA: TGTGCCAGCAGCTTCATAGGGGGCATAAGAGGTGGATCACCCCTCCACTTT
D gene: NA; J gene: TRBJ2-2; V gene: TRBV18; clone size: once; CDR3 protein: CASSLRQANTGELFF; CDR3 DNA: TGTGCCAGCTCACTACGACAGGCCAACACCGGGGAGCTGTTTTTT
D gene: NA; J gene: TRBJ2-5; V gene: TRBV7-6; clone size: once; CDR3 protein: CASTKAGVRETQYF; CDR3 DNA: TGTGCCAGCACCAAGGCCGGGGTTCGGGAGACCCAGTACTTC
D gene: NA; J gene: TRBJ2-7; V gene: TRBV21-1; clone size: NA; CDR3 protein: CASPGPEVGWAAYYEQYF; CDR3 DNA: TGTGCCAGCCCAGGCCCGGAGGTGGGTTGGGCGGCCTACTACGAGCAGTACTTC
D gene: TRBD1; J gene: TRBJ2-7; V gene: TRBV13; clone size: NA; CDR3 protein: CASSLGTGGGEQYF; CDR3 DNA: TGTGCCAGCAGCTTAGGGACAGGGGGCGGCGAGCAGTACTTC
D gene: NA; J gene: TRBJ1-1; V gene: TRBV5-4; clone size: once; CDR3 protein: CASSSGHNVGTEAFF; CDR3 DNA: TGTGCCAGCAGCTCCGGACACAACGTAGGGACTGAAGCTTTCTTT
D gene: NA; J gene: TRBJ1-3; V gene: TRBV5-1; clone size: NA; CDR3 protein: CASSLAQGGNTIYF; CDR3 DNA: TGCGCCAGCAGCTTGGCCCAGGGTGGAAACACCATATATTTT
D gene: NA; J gene: TRBJ1-2; V gene: TRBV6-5; clone size: few; CDR3 protein: CASSYSDRPYGYTF; CDR3 DNA: TGTGCCAGCAGTTACTCGGACAGACCGTATGGCTACACCTTC
D gene: NA; J gene: TRBJ2-1; V gene: TRBV19; clone size: NA; CDR3 protein: CASSIRPTYNEQFF; CDR3 DNA: TGTGCCAGTAGTATCCGGCCGACTTACAATGAGCAGTTCTTC
D gene: NA; J gene: TRBJ1-6; V gene: TRBV29-1; clone size: NA; CDR3 protein: CSVDRVRSPLHF; CDR3 DNA: TGCAGCGTTGACAGGGTAAGATCACCCCTCCACTTT
D gene: NA; J gene: TRBJ1-2; V gene: TRBV5-6; clone size: few; CDR3 protein: CASSEHGGYTF; CDR3 DNA: TGTGCCAGCAGCGAACATGGCGGCTACACCTTC
D gene: TRBD1; J gene: TRBJ1-1; V gene: TRBV6-5; clone size: NA; CDR3 protein: CASSIQGGSTEAFF; CDR3 DNA: TGTGCCAGCAGTATACAGGGGGGGAGCACTGAAGCTTTCTTT
D gene: NA; J gene: TRBJ1-4; V gene: TRBV19; clone size: medium-sized; CDR3 protein: CASSIVLVANEKLFF; CDR3 DNA: TGTGCCAGTAGTATAGTACTAGTGGCTAATGAAAAACTGTTTTTT
D gene: NA; J gene: TRBJ1-5; V gene: TRBV7-9; clone size: NA; CDR3 protein: CASSLGAGAVNQPQHF; CDR3 DNA: TGTGCCAGCAGCCTAGGGGCAGGGGCCGTGAATCAGCCCCAGCATTTT
D gene: TRBD1; J gene: TRBJ1-2; V gene: TRBV6-5; clone size: NA; CDR3 protein: CASSYSGQKHGYTF; CDR3 DNA: TGTGCCAGCAGTTACTCGGGACAGAAACATGGCTACACCTTC
D gene: TRBD1; J gene: TRBJ2-7; V gene: TRBV6-1; clone size: NA; CDR3 protein: CASSDRQGAREQYF; CDR3 DNA: TGTGCCAGCAGTGACCGACAGGGGGCTCGGGAGCAGTACTTC
D gene: TRBD1; J gene: TRBJ1-2; V gene: TRBV4-3; clone size: NA; CDR3 protein: CASSQESRQGYGYTF; CDR3 DNA: TGCGCCAGCAGCCAAGAATCTAGACAGGGCTATGGCTACACCTTC
D gene: NA; J gene: TRBJ1-5; V gene: TRBV5-8; clone size: NA; CDR3 protein: CASILQGSQPQHF; CDR3 DNA: TGTGCCAGCATCCTACAGGGAAGTCAGCCCCAGCATTTT
D gene: NA; J gene: TRBJ1-2; V gene: TRBV7-3; clone size: large; CDR3 protein: CASSLDNFYGYTF; CDR3 DNA: TGTGCCAGCAGCTTGGACAATTTCTATGGCTACACCTTC
D gene: TRBD1; J gene: TRBJ1-2; V gene: TRBV10-3; clone size: NA; CDR3 protein: CAISERDRIPNYGYTF; CDR3 DNA: TGTGCCATCAGTGAGCGGGACAGGATCCCTAACTATGGCTACACCTTC
D gene: TRBD2; J gene: TRBJ2-3; V gene: TRBV4-2; clone size: NA; CDR3 protein: CASSQDIPGGGTDTQYF; CDR3 DNA: TGTGCCAGCAGCCAAGATATCCCCGGGGGGGGCACAGATACGCAGTATTTT
D gene: TRBD1; J gene: TRBJ1-6; V gene: TRBV7-6; clone size: NA; CDR3 protein: CASSVDRVSPLHF; CDR3 DNA: TGTGCCAGCAGCGTCGACAGGGTTTCACCCCTCCACTTT
D gene: TRBD1; J gene: TRBJ1-2; V gene: TRBV3-1/TRBV3-2; clone size: NA; CDR3 protein: CASSPEVGTGVNYGYTF; CDR3 DNA: TGTGCCAGCAGCCCTGAAGTGGGGACAGGGGTGAACTATGGCTACACCTTC
D gene: TRBD1; J gene: TRBJ2-1; V gene: TRBV7-9; clone size: NA; CDR3 protein: CASSTGTGEKFF; CDR3 DNA: TGTGCCAGCAGCACCGGGACAGGGGAGAAGTTCTTC
D gene: NA; J gene: TRBJ1-6; V gene: TRBV5-6; clone size: NA; CDR3 protein: CASSLRGSYNSPLHF; CDR3 DNA: TGTGCCAGCAGCTTGCGGGGCTCCTATAATTCACCCCTCCACTTT
D gene: TRBD2; J gene: TRBJ2-7; V gene: TRBV9; clone size: once; CDR3 protein: CASSALAGAAYEQYF; CDR3 DNA: TGTGCCAGCAGCGCTCTAGCGGGGGCCGCCTACGAGCAGTACTTC
D gene: NA; J gene: TRBJ1-1; V gene: TRBV7-9; clone size: once; CDR3 protein: CATRAGGAQQAFF; CDR3 DNA: TGTGCCACCCGAGCGGGGGGCGCACAGCAAGCTTTCTTT
D gene: NA; J gene: TRBJ1-4; V gene: TRBV6-5; clone size: NA; CDR3 protein: CASSGGKATNEKLFF; CDR3 DNA: TGTGCCAGCAGCGGGGGGAAGGCAACTAATGAAAAACTGTTTTTT